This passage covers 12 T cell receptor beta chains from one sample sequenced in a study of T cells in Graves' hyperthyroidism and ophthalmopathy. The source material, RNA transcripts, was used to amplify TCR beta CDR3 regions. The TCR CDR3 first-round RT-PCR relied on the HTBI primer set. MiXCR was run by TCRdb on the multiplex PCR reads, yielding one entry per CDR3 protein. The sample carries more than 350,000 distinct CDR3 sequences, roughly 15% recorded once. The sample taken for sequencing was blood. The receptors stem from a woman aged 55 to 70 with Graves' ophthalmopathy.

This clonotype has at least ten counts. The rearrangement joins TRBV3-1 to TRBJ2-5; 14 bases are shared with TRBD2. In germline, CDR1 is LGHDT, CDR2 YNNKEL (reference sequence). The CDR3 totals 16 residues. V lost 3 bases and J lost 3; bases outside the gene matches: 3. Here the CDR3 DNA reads TGTGCCAGCAGCCACCCGGGACTAGCGGGAGAAGAGACCCAGTACTTC. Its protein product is CASSHPGLAGEETQYF.

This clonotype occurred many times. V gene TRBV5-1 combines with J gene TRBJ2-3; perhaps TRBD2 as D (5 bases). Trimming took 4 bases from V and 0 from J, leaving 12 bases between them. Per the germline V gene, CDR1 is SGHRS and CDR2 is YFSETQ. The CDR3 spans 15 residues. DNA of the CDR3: TGCGCCAGCAGCAAAGTAGCGTCTAGCACAGATACGCAGTATTTT. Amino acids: CASSKVASSTDTQYF.

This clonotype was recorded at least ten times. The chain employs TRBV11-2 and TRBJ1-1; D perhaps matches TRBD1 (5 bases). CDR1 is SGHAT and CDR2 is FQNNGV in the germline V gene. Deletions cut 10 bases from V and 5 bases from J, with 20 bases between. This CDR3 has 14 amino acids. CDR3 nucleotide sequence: TGTGCCACCGCGCCGAGGGACGGAGGGACTGAAGCTTTCTTT. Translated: CATAPRDGGTEAFF.

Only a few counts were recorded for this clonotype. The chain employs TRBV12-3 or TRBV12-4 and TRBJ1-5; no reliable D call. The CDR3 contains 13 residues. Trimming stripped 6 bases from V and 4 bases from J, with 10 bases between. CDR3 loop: CASSNHRNQPQHF. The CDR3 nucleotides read TGTGCCAGCAGCAACCATAGGAATCAGCCCCAGCATTTT.

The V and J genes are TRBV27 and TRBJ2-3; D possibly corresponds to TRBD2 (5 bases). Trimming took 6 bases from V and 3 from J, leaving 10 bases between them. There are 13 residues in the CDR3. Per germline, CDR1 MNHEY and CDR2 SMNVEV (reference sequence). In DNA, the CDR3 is TGTGCCAGCAGACTTACTAGGACAGATACGCAGTATTTT. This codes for CASRLTRTDTQYF.

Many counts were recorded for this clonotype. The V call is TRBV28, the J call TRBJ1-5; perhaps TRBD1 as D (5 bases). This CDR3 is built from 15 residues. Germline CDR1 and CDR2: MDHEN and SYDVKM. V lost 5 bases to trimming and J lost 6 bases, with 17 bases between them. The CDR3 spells CASSPMDTGFQPQHF. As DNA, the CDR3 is TGTGCCAGCAGTCCTATGGACACAGGATTTCAGCCCCAGCATTTT.

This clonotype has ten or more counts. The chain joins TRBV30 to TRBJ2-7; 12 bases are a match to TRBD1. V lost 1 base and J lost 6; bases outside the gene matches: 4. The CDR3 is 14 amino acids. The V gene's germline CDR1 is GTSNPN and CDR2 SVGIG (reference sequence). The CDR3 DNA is TGTGCCTGGAGTGCCGGGACAGGGGGCGCCGAGCAGTACTTC. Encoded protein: CAWSAGTGGAEQYF.

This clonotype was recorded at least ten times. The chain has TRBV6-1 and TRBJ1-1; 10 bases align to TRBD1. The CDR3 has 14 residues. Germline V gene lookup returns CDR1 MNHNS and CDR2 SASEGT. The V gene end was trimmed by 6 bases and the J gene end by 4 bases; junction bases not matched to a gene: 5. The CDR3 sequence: CASRGQGMGTEAFF. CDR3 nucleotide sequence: TGTGCCAGCAGGGGACAGGGGATGGGCACTGAAGCTTTCTTT.

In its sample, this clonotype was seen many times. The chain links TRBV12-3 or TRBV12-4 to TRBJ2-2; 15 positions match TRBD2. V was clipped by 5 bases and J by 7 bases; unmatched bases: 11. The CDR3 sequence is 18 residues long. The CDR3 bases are TGTGCCAGCAGTCCCCCGGGACTAGCGGGAGGAAGGGGCGGGGAGCTGTTTTTT. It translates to CASSPPGLAGGRGGELFF.

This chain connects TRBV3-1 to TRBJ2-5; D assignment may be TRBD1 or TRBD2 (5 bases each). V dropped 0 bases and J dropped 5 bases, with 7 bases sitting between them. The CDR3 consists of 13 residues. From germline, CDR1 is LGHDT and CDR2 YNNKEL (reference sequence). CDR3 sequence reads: CASSQDWGETQYF. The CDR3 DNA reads TGTGCCAGCAGCCAAGATTGGGGGGAGACCCAGTACTTC.

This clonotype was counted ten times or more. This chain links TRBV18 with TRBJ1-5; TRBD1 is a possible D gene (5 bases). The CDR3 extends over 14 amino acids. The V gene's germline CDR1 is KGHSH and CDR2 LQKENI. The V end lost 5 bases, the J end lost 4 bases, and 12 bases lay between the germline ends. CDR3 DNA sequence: TGTGCCAGCTCAGCAGGGATAGGGAATCAGCCCCAGCATTTT. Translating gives CASSAGIGNQPQHF.

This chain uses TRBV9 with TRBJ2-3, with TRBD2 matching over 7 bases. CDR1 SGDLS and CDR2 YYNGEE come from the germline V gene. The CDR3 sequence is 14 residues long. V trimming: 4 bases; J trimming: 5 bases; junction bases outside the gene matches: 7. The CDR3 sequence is CASSLTSRGDTQYF. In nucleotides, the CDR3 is TGTGCCAGCAGCCTGACTAGCCGCGGAGATACGCAGTATTTT.